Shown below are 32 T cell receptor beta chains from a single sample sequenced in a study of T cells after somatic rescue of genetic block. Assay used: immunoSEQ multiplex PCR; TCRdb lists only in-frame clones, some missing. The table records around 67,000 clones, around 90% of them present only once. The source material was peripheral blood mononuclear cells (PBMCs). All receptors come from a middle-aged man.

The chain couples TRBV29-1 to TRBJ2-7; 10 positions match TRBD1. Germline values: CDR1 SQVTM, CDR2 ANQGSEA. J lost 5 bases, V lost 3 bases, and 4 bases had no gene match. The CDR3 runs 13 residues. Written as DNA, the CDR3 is TGCAGCGTTGAGGGACAGGGGTACCACGAGCAGTACTTC. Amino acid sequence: CSVEGQGYHEQYF.

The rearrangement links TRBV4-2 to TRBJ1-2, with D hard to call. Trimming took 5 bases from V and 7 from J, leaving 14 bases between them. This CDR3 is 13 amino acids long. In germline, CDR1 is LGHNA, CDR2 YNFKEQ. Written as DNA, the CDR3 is TGTGCCAGCAGCAGGTCAGAACCTGTTGGCTACACCTTC. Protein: CASSRSEPVGYTF.

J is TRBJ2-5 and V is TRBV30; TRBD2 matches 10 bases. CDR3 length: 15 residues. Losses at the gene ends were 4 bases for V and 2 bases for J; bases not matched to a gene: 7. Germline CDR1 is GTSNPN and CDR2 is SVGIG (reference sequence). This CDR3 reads CAWKGSSGGQETQYF. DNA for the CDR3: TGTGCCTGGAAAGGTTCTAGCGGGGGACAAGAGACCCAGTACTTC.

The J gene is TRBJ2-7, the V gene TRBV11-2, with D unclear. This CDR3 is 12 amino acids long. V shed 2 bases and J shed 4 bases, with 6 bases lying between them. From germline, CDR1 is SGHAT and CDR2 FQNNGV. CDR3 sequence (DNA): TGTGCCAGCAGCTTATTGGCGTACGAGCAGTACTTC. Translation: CASSLLAYEQYF.

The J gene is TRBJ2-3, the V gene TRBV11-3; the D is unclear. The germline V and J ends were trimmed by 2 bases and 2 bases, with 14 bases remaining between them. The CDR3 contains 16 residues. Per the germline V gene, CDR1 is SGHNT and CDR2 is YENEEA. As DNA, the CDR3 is TGTGCCAGCAGCTTAAGGGTCTTCGAAGACACAGATACGCAGTATTTT. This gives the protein CASSLRVFEDTDTQYF.

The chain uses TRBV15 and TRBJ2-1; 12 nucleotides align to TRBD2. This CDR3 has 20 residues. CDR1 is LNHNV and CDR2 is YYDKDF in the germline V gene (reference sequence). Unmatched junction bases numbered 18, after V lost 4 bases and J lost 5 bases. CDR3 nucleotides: TGTGCCACCAGCACCGAGAGTGGGCTAGCGGGAGGGCCTTTCCACAATGAGCAGTTCTTC. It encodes CATSTESGLAGGPFHNEQFF. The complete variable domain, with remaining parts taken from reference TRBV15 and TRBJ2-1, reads DAMVIQNPRYQVTQFGKPVTLSCSQTLNHNVMYWYQQKSSQAPKLLFHYYDKDFNNEADTPDNFQSRRPNTSFCFLDIRSPGLGDTAMYLCATSTESGLAGGPFHNEQFFGPGTRLTVL.

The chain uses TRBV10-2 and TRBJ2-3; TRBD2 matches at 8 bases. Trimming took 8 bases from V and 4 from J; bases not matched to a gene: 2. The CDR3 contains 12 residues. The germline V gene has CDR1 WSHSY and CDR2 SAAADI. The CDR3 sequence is CASRGGADTQYF. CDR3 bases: TGCGCCAGCCGGGGGGGCGCAGATACGCAGTATTTT.

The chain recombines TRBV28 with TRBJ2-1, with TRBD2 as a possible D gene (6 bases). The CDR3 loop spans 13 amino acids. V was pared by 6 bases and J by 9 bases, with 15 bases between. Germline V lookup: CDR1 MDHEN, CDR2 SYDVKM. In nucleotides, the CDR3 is TGTGCCAGCAGACCGGGCGGGAACGGTGAGCAGTTCTTC. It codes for CASRPGGNGEQFF.

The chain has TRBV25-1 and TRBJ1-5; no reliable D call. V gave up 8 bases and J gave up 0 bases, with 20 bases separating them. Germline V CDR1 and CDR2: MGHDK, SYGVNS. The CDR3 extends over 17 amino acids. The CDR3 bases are TGTGCCAGCTCCATAAATCTAGATCTGGGTAGCAATCAGCCCCAGCATTTT. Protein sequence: CASSINLDLGSNQPQHF. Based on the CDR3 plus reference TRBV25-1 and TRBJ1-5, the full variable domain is EADIYQTPRYLVIGTGKKITLECSQTMGHDKMYWYQQDPGMELHLIHYSYGVNSTEKGDLSSESTVSRIRTEHFPLTLESARPSHTSQYLCASSINLDLGSNQPQHFGDGTRLSIL.

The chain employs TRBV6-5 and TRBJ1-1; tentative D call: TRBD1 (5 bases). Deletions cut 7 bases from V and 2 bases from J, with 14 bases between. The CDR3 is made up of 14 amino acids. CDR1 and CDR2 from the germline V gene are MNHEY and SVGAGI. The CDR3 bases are TGTGCCAGCAAAAGGGACCGGATTAACACTGAAGCTTTCTTT. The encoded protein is CASKRDRINTEAFF.

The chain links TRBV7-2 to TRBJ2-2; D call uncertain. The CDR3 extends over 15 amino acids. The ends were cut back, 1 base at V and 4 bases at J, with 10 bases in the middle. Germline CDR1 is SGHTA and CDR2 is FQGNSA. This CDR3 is CASSLVRRPTGELFF. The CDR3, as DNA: TGTGCCAGCAGCTTAGTCCGGAGACCCACCGGGGAGCTGTTTTTT. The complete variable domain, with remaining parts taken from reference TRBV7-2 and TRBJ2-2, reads GAGVSQSPSNKVTEKGKDVELRCDPISGHTALYWYRQSLGQGLEFLIYFQGNSAPDKSGLPSDRFSAERTGGSVSTLTIQRTQQEDSAVYLCASSLVRRPTGELFFGEGSRLTVL.

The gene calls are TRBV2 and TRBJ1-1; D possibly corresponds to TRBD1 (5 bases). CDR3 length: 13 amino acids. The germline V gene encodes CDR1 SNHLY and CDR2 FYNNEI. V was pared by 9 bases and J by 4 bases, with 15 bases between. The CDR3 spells CARTRGRGTEAFF. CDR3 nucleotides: TGTGCCAGGACCCGGGGCCGGGGCACTGAAGCTTTCTTT.

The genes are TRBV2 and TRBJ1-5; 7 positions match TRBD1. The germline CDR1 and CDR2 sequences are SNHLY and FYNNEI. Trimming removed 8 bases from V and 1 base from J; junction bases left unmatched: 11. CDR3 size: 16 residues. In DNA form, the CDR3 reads TGTGCCAGCGCCGAACGACAGGGAACCAGCAATCAGCCCCAGCATTTT. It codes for CASAERQGTSNQPQHF. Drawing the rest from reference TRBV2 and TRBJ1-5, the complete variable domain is EPEVTQTPSHQVTQMGQEVILRCVPISNHLYFYWYRQILGQKVEFLVSFYNNEISEKSEIFDDQFSVERPDGSNFTLKIRSTKLEDSAMYFCASAERQGTSNQPQHFGDGTRLSIL.

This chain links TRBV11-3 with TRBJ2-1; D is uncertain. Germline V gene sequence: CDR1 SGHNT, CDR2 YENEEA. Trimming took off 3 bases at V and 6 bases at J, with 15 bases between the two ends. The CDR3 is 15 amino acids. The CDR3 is CASSFLPVGFNEQFF. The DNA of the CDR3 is TGTGCCAGCAGCTTTTTGCCAGTGGGATTCAATGAGCAGTTCTTC.

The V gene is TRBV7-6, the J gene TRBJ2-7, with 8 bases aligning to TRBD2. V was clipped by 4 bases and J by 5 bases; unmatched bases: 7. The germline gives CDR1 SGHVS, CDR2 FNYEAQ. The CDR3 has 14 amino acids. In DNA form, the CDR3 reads TGTGCCAGCAGCTCTCTGGGACTAGTAAACGAGCAGTACTTC. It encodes CASSSLGLVNEQYF.

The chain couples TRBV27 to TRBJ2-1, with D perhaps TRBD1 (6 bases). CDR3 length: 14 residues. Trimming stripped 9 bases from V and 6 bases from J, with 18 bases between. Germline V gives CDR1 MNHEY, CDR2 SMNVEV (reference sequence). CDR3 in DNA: TGTGCCAGTCAAAGTGGGCAGGGGACCAATGAGCAGTTCTTC. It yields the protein CASQSGQGTNEQFF.

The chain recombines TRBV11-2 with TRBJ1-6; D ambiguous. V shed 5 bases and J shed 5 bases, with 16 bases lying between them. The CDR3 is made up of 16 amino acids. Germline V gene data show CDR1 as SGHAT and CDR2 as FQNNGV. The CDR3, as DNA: TGTGCCAGCAGCCCAAAGGACCTGTTAAATAATTCACCCCTCCACTTT. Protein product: CASSPKDLLNNSPLHF. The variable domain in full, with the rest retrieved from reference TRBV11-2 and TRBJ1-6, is EAGVAQSPRYKIIEKRQSVAFWCNPISGHATLYWYQQILGQGPKLLIQFQNNGVVDDSQLPKDRFSAERLKGVDSTLKIQPAKLEDSAVYLCASSPKDLLNNSPLHFGNGTRLTVT.

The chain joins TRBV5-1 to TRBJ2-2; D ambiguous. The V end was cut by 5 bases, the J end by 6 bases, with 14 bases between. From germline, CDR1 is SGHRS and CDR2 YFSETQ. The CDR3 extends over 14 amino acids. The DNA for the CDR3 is TGCGCCAGCAGGGCTAGTAGACCTTCCGGGGAGCTGTTTTTT. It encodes CASRASRPSGELFF.

The CDR3 DNA reads TGTGCCAGCAGTTTATTAGGGGCGAGCACTGAAGCTTTCTTT. This translates into CASSLLGASTEAFF. The chain has TRBV27 and TRBJ1-1, with D tentatively TRBD1 (5 bases). V was cut by 1 base and J by 4 bases, with 10 bases left in between. CDR3 length: 14 residues. Germline V gene data show CDR1 as MNHEY and CDR2 as SMNVEV (reference sequence).

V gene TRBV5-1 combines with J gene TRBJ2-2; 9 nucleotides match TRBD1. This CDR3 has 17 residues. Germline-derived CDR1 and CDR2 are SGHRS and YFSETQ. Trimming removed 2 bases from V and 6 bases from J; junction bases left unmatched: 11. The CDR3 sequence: CASSFFSGQGISGELFF. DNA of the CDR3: TGCGCCAGCAGCTTTTTTTCGGGACAGGGAATATCCGGGGAGCTGTTTTTT.

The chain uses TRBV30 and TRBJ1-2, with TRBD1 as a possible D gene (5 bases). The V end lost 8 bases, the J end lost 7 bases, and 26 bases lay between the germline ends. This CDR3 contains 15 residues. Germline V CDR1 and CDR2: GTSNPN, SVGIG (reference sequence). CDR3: CATSSRRGQGSGYTF. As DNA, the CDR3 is TGTGCCACATCATCCCGCCGCGGCCAGGGAAGTGGCTACACCTTC.

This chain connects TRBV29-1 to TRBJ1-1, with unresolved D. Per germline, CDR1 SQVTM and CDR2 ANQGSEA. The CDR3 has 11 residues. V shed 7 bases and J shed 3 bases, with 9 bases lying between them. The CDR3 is CSAAFYTEAFF. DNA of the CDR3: TGCAGCGCTGCTTTTTACACTGAAGCTTTCTTT.

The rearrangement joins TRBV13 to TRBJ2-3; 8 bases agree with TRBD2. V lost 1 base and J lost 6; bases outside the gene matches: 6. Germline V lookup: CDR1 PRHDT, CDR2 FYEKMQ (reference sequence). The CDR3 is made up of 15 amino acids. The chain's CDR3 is CASSLAGGPFDTQYF. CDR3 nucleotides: TGTGCCAGCAGCTTAGCGGGGGGGCCTTTTGATACGCAGTATTTT.

The CDR3 coding sequence is TGTGCCAGCACCTCACTTGGGGACACCTCCCTCGAGCAGTACTTC. Amino acids: CASTSLGDTSLEQYF. The chain is built from TRBV7-8 and TRBJ2-7; D may be TRBD1 (6 bases). CDR1 is SGHVS, CDR2 FQNEAQ, per germline. This CDR3 contains 15 residues. Trimming stripped 7 bases from V and 6 bases from J, with 22 bases between.

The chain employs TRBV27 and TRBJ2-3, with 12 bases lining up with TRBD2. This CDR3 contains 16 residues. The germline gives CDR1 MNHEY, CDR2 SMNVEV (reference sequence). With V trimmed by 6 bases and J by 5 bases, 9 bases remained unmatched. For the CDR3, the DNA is TGTGCCAGCAGCCGTTTACTAGCGGGGGGCGTAGATACGCAGTATTTT. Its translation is CASSRLLAGGVDTQYF.

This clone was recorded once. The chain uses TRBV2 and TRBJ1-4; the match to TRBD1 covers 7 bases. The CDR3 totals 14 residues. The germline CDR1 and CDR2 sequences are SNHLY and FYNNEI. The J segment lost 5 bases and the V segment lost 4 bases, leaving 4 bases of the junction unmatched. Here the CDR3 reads CASSVPGGNEKLFF. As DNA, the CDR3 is TGTGCCAGCAGTGTACCAGGGGGGAATGAAAAACTGTTTTTT.

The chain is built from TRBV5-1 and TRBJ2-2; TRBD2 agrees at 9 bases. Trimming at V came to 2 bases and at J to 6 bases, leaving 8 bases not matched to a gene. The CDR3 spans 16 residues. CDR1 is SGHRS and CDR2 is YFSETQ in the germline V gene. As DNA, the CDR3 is TGCGCCAGCAGCTTAACGCGCGGGGGGGCCGCCGGGGAGCTGTTTTTT. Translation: CASSLTRGGAAGELFF.

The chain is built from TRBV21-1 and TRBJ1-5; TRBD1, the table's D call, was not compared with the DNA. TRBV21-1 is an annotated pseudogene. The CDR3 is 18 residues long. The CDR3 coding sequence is TGTGCCAGCAGCAATATAACCCCCAGGGGGCCAAGCAATCAGCCCCAGCATTTT. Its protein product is CASSNITPRGPSNQPQHF.

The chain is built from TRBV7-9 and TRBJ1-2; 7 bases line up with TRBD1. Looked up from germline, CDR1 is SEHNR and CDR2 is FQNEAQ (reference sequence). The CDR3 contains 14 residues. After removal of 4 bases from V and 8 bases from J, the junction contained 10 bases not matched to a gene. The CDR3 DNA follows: TGTGCCAGCAGCTCGTGGGACAGCAGACGGGGCTACACCTTC. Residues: CASSSWDSRRGYTF.

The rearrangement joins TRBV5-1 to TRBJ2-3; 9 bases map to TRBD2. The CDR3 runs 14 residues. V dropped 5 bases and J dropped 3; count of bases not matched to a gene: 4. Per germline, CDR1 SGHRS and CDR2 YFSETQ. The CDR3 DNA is TGCGCCAGCAGTTCGACTAGCGGTACAGATACGCAGTATTTT. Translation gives CASSSTSGTDTQYF.

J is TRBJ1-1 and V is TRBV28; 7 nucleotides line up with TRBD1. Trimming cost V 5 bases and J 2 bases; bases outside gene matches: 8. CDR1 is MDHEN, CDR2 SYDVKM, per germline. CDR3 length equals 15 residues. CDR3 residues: CASSIPGTANTEAFF. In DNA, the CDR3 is TGTGCCAGCAGTATCCCCGGGACAGCTAACACTGAAGCTTTCTTT.

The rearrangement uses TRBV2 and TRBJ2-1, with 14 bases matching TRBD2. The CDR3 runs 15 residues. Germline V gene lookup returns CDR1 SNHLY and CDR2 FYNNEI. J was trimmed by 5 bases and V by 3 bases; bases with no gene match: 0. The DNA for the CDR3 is TGTGCCAGCAGTGAGGGACTAGCGGGGGACAATGAGCAGTTCTTC. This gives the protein CASSEGLAGDNEQFF.